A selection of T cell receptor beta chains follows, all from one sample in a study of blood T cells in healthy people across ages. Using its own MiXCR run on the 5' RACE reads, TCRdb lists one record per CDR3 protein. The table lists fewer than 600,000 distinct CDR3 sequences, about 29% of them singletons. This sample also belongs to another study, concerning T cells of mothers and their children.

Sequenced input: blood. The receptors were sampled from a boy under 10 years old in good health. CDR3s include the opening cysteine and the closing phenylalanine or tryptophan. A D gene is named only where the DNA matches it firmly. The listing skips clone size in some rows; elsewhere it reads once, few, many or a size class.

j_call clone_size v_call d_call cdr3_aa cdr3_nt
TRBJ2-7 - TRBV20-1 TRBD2 CSARTGLAHEQYF TGCAGTGCTAGAACGGGACTAGCGCACGAGCAGTACTTC
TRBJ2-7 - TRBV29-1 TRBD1 CSVGDRGHSYEQYF TGCAGCGTTGGGGACAGGGGGCACTCCTACGAGCAGTACTTC
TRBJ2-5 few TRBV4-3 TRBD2 CASSHRLAGVAETQYF TGCGCCAGTAGCCACAGACTAGCGGGAGTGGCGGAGACCCAGTACTTC
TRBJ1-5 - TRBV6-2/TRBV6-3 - CASVGQNSNQPQHF TGTGCCAGCGTCGGACAGAATAGCAATCAGCCCCAGCACTTT
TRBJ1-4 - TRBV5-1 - CASSSTAFNEKPFF TGCGCCAGCAGCTCGACAGCATTTAATGAAAAACCGTTTTTT
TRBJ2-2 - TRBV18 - CASSDRFRADTGELFF TGTGCCAGCTCAGACCGTTTCAGGGCGGACACCGGGGAGCTGTTTTTT
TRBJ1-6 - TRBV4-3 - CASSPESTSSYNSPLHF TGCGCCAGCAGCCCCGAGTCGACCAGCTCCTATAATTCACCCCTCCACTTT
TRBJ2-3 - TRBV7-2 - CASSLNQGTDTQYF TGTGCCAGCAGCCTAAACCAGGGTACAGATACGCAGTATTTT
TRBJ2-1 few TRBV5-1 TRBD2 CASTSSGGYNEQFF TGCGCCAGCACTTCTAGCGGGGGGTACAATGAGCAGTTCTTC
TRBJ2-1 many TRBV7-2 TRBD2 CASSLVAGDRYNEQFF TGTGCCAGCAGCTTAGTAGCGGGGGACCGTTACAATGAGCAGTTCTTC
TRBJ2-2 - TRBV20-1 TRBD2 CSASRSSGNGELFF TGCAGTGCTAGTCGGTCTAGCGGGAATGGGGAGCTGTTTTTT
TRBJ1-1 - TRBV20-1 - CSASSGAVMNTEAFF TGCAGTGCTAGTTCAGGGGCTGTCATGAACACTGAAGCTTTCTTT
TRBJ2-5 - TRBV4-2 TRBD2 CASSQVGGGQETQYF TGTGCCAGCAGCCAGGTCGGGGGGGGCCAAGAGACCCAGTACTTC
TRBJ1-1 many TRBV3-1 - CASSQGLNTEAFF TGTGCCAGCAGCCAAGGGCTGAACACTGAAGCTTTCTTT
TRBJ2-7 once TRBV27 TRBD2 CASSAVWRGDYEQYF TGTGCCAGCAGTGCCGTCTGGCGGGGGGACTACGAGCAGTACTTC
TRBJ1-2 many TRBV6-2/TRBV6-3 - CASSRPGGSYGYTF TGTGCCAGCAGCCGCCCCGGAGGGTCCTATGGCTACACCTTC
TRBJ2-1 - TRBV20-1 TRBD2 CSATGLPSSYNEQFF TGCAGTGCCACGGGACTACCGAGCTCCTACAATGAGCAGTTCTTC
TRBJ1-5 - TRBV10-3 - CAIADNSNQPQHF TGTGCCATCGCGGACAATAGCAATCAGCCCCAGCATTTT
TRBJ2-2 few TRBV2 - CASSAGNTGELFF TGTGCCAGCAGTGCTGGGAACACCGGGGAGCTGTTTTTT
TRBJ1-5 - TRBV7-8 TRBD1 CASSLGGTGGNNQPQHF TGTGCCAGCAGCTTAGGAGGGACAGGGGGTAACAATCAGCCCCAGCATTTT
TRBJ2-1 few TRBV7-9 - CASHRVSDNEQFF TGTGCCAGCCACAGGGTTTCCGACAATGAGCAGTTCTTC
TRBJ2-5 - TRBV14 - CASKRAGFQETQYF TGTGCCAGCAAGAGGGCAGGGTTCCAAGAGACCCAGTACTTC
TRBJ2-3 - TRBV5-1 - CASSPPSRRDTQYF TGCGCCAGCAGCCCTCCCAGTCGTAGGGATACGCAGTATTTT
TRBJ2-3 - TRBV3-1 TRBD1 CASSQEVDRGRDTQYF TGTGCCAGCAGCCAAGAGGTCGACAGGGGGCGAGATACGCAGTATTTT
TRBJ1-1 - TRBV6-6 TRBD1 CASSTNRGGGNTEAFF TGCGCCAGCAGTACAAACAGGGGAGGGGGAAACACTGAAGCTTTCTTT
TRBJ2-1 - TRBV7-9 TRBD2 CASRAASGIYNEQFF TGTGCCAGCAGAGCCGCTAGCGGGATTTACAATGAGCAGTTCTTC
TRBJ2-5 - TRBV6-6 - CASSYSGNRETQYF TGTGCCAGCAGTTACTCGGGTAACCGGGAGACCCAGTACTTC
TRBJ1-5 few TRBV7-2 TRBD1 CASSLTGSPNQPQHF TGTGCCAGCAGTCTGACAGGGAGCCCCAATCAGCCCCAGCATTTT
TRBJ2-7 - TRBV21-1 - CASSKGGSGGIHYEQYF TGTGCCAGCAGCAAAGGGGGTAGCGGGGGAATCCACTACGAGCAGTACTTC
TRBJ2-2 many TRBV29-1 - CSVHKRGTGELFF TGCAGCGTTCATAAGAGGGGAACCGGGGAGCTGTTTTTT
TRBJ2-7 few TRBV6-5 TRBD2 CASSYGASGSYEQYF TGTGCCAGCAGTTACGGAGCTAGCGGGTCCTACGAGCAGTACTTC
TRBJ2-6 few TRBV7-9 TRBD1 CASSLLQGTGFSGANVLTF TGTGCCAGCAGCTTACTACAGGGGACAGGCTTCTCTGGGGCCAACGTCCTGACTTTC
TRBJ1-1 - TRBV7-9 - CASRGLGTKAFF TGTGCCAGCAGGGGGCTCGGGACTAAGGCTTTCTTT
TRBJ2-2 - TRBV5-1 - CASSGQNTGELFF TGCGCCAGCAGTGGACAGAACACCGGGGAGCTGTTTTTT
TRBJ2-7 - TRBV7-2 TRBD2 CASSASGTSSYEQYF TGTGCCAGCAGCGCGAGCGGGACTAGCAGCTACGAGCAGTACTTC
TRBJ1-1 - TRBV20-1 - CSARSNAEAFF TGCAGTGCTAGGTCCAACGCTGAAGCTTTCTTT
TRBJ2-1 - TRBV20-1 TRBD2 CSARKGLVFNEQFF TGCAGTGCTAGAAAGGGACTAGTCTTCAATGAGCAGTTCTTC
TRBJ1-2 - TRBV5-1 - CASSFNGRGLGYTF TGCGCCAGCAGCTTTAACGGCAGGGGCCTTGGCTACACCTTC
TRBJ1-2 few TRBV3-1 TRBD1 CASSRQGDNYGYTF TGTGCCAGCAGCAGACAGGGGGATAACTATGGCTACACCTTC
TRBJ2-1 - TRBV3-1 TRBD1 CASSQAGTGYNEQFF TGTGCCAGCAGCCAGGCAGGGACAGGGTACAATGAGCAGTTCTTC
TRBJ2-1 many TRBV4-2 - CASSQEEGSYNEQFF TGTGCCAGCAGCCAAGAGGAGGGTTCGTACAATGAGCAGTTCTTC
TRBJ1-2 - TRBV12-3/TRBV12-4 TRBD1 CASRTGFGYGYTF TGTGCCAGCAGGACAGGGTTTGGGTATGGCTACACCTTC
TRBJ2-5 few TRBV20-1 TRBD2 CSAIRGGQETQYF TGCAGTGCTATACGGGGGGGCCAAGAGACCCAGTACTTC
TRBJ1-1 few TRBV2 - CASNAMPGVSTEAFF TGTGCCAGCAATGCTATGCCAGGGGTATCTACTGAAGCTTTCTTT
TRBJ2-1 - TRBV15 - CATSRGPSRSYNEQFF TGTGCCACCAGCAGGGGCCCCAGCCGCTCCTACAATGAGCAGTTCTTC
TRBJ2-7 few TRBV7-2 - CASSFRDEQYF TGTGCCAGCAGCTTCAGAGACGAGCAGTACTTC
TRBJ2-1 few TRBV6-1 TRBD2 CASSEAGRGGYEQFF TGTGCCAGCAGTGAAGCGGGTCGGGGGGGCTATGAGCAGTTCTTC
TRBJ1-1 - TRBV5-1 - CASSLGQAGLGTEAFF TGCGCCAGCAGCTTGGGGCAGGCCGGGTTGGGCACTGAAGCTTTCTTT
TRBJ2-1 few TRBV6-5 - CASSYADNEQFF TGTGCCAGCAGTTACGCGGACAATGAGCAGTTCTTC
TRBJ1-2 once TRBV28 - CASTPLWGRGGYTF TGTGCCAGCACCCCCTTGTGGGGTCGGGGTGGCTACACCTTC
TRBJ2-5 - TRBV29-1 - CSVGLVEETQYF TGCAGCGTTGGACTAGTGGAAGAGACCCAGTACTTC
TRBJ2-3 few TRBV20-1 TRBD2 CSARAIPGLAGGGATDTQYF TGCAGTGCTAGAGCTATCCCGGGACTAGCGGGAGGAGGGGCCACAGATACGCAGTATTTT
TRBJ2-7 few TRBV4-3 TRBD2 CASSQGSSGATYEQYF TGCGCCAGCAGCCAAGGATCTAGCGGGGCCACCTACGAGCAGTACTTC
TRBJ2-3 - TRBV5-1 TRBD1 CASSSRQGTDTQYF TGCGCCAGCAGCTCTCGACAGGGAACAGATACGCAGTATTTT
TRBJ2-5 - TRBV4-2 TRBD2 CASSLGRGEQETQYF TGTGCCAGCAGCCTGGGACGGGGGGAGCAAGAGACCCAGTACTTC